These 13 T cell receptor beta chains share one sample of origin, sequenced in a study of blood T cell repertoires in COVID-19. Here immunoSEQ multiplex PCR was the method, and the copy in TCRdb shows in-frame clones only, minus some. The sample has about 60,000 clones, approximately 91% seen once. The sample comprised peripheral blood. These receptor sequences come from a man between 65 and 80 years old with acute or convalescent COVID-19.

The V call is TRBV7-9, the J call TRBJ1-6, with D hard to call. Deletions cut 1 base from V and 8 bases from J, with 6 bases between. This CDR3 is built from 13 residues. CDR1 is SEHNR and CDR2 is FQNEAQ in the germline V gene (reference sequence). CDR3: CASSLETDSPLHF. The CDR3 DNA reads as TGTGCCAGCAGCTTAGAAACTGATTCACCCCTCCACTTT.

The V and J genes are TRBV2 and TRBJ2-2; 9 nucleotides align to TRBD1. Per germline, CDR1 SNHLY and CDR2 FYNNEI. J gave up 5 bases and V 6 bases, and 4 bases lay outside the gene matches. CDR3 length: 14 amino acids. Written as DNA, the CDR3 is TGTGCCAGCAGGTACAGGGGGCGTACCGGGGAGCTGTTTTTT. It specifies CASRYRGRTGELFF. The full variable domain, in which reference TRBV2 and TRBJ2-2 provide the parts outside the CDR3, is EPEVTQTPSHQVTQMGQEVILRCVPISNHLYFYWYRQILGQKVEFLVSFYNNEISEKSEIFDDQFSVERPDGSNFTLKIRSTKLEDSAMYFCASRYRGRTGELFFGEGSRLTVL.

The chain recombines TRBV7-2 with TRBJ2-7; maybe TRBD1 (6 bases). The CDR3 is made up of 12 amino acids. The V gene's germline CDR1 is SGHTA and CDR2 FQGNSA. Trimming took off 5 bases at V and 5 bases at J, with 10 bases between the two ends. CDR3 residues: CASSKDSHEQYF. CDR3 nucleotides: TGTGCCAGCAGCAAGGACAGCCACGAGCAGTACTTC.

V gene TRBV27 combines with J gene TRBJ1-2; TRBD1 matches at 9 bases. The V segment lost 6 bases and the J segment 6 bases; nucleotides outside the gene matches: 5. Germline CDR1 MNHEY, CDR2 SMNVEV (reference sequence). This CDR3 has 13 amino acids. DNA for the CDR3: TGTGCCAGCAGCGCGGGACAGGGCCATGGCTACACCTTC. Translation: CASSAGQGHGYTF.

The V and J genes are TRBV19 and TRBJ1-2; D remains ambiguous. From germline, CDR1 is LNHDA and CDR2 SQIVND (reference sequence). This CDR3 has 19 amino acids. Trimming cost V 6 bases and J 0 bases, with 26 bases left between them. The CDR3 nucleotides are TGTGCCAGTAGCTCAATGGTGGCTTCTTTTTTTCCAGCTAACTATGGCTACACCTTC. Protein product: CASSSMVASFFPANYGYTF.

CDR3 sequence: CAISGGGPITF. In DNA, the CDR3 is TGTGCCATCAGTGGCGGGGGGCCGATCACCTTC. The rearrangement links TRBV10-3 to TRBJ1-2, with a weak D call TRBD1 (6 bases). Germline V CDR1 and CDR2: ENHRY, SYGVKD. V lost 4 bases, J lost 13 bases, and 13 bases lay in between. CDR3 length: 11 amino acids.

The rearrangement joins TRBV18 to TRBJ1-1; D uncertain. Looked up from germline, CDR1 is KGHSH and CDR2 is LQKENI. V was clipped by 3 bases and J by 7 bases, with 6 bases between them. The CDR3 totals 11 residues. The CDR3 spells CASSPASEAFF. The CDR3 DNA sequence: TGTGCCAGCTCACCCGCTAGTGAAGCTTTCTTT.

The chain combines TRBV30 with TRBJ1-5; 7 bases align to TRBD1. The V gene's germline CDR1 is GTSNPN and CDR2 SVGIG (reference sequence). J lost 4 bases, V lost 0 bases, and 0 bases had no gene match. This CDR3 is 13 amino acids long. The CDR3 region is CAWSVQGNQPQHF. CDR3 DNA: TGTGCCTGGAGTGTACAGGGGAATCAGCCCCAGCATTTT. Based on the CDR3 plus reference TRBV30 and TRBJ1-5, the full variable domain is SQTIHQWPATLVQPVGSPLSLECTVEGTSNPNLYWYRQAAGRGLQLLFYSVGIGQISSEVPQNLSASRPQDRQFILSSKKLLLSDSGFYLCAWSVQGNQPQHFGDGTRLSIL.

The CDR3 loop is CASSVIPRADTQYF. CDR3 coding DNA: TGTGCCAGCAGCGTCATCCCTCGGGCAGATACGCAGTATTTT. The chain couples TRBV9 to TRBJ2-3, with D hard to call. The V end lost 2 bases, the J end lost 4 bases, and 11 bases lay between the germline ends. Germline CDR1 and CDR2: SGDLS and YYNGEE. The CDR3 sequence is 14 residues long.

The chain combines TRBV28 with TRBJ1-2; 7 bases match TRBD1. Trimming at V came to 7 bases and at J to 4 bases, leaving 6 bases not matched to a gene. The CDR3 loop spans 13 amino acids. Looked up from germline, CDR1 is MDHEN and CDR2 is SYDVKM. CDR3 protein: CASTQGGLYGYTF. The DNA for the CDR3 is TGTGCCAGCACCCAGGGGGGACTCTATGGCTACACCTTC.

The J gene is TRBJ2-7, the V gene TRBV5-6; 8 bases line up with TRBD1. Germline lookup yields CDR1 SGHDT and CDR2 YYEEEE. The CDR3 sequence is 15 residues long. The trim removed 1 base at V and 4 bases at J, leaving 7 bases unmatched. The chain's CDR3 is CASSLRPGGKYEQYF. CDR3 in DNA: TGTGCCAGCAGCTTGAGACCAGGGGGCAAGTACGAGCAGTACTTC.

This chain joins TRBV6-5 and TRBJ2-5, with D uncertain. The ends were cut back, 5 bases at V and 5 bases at J, with 12 bases in the middle. The CDR3 contains 13 residues. The germline V gene has CDR1 MNHEY and CDR2 SVGAGI. The CDR3 is CASSTAAPETQYF. The CDR3 nucleotides read TGTGCCAGCAGTACGGCGGCCCCTGAGACCCAGTACTTC.

This chain joins TRBV7-2 and TRBJ2-5, with D perhaps matching TRBD1 (6 bases). The germline V and J ends were trimmed by 3 bases and 5 bases, with 16 bases remaining between them. This CDR3 has 15 residues. Germline lookup yields CDR1 SGHTA and CDR2 FQGNSA. DNA for the CDR3: TGTGCCAGCAGCTTGTCCGCGACAGGTAGTGAGACCCAGTACTTC. This translates into CASSLSATGSETQYF. The variable domain in full, completed from reference TRBV7-2 and TRBJ2-5, reads GAGVSQSPSNKVTEKGKDVELRCDPISGHTALYWYRQSLGQGLEFLIYFQGNSAPDKSGLPSDRFSAERTGGSVSTLTIQRTQQEDSAVYLCASSLSATGSETQYFGPGTRLLVL.